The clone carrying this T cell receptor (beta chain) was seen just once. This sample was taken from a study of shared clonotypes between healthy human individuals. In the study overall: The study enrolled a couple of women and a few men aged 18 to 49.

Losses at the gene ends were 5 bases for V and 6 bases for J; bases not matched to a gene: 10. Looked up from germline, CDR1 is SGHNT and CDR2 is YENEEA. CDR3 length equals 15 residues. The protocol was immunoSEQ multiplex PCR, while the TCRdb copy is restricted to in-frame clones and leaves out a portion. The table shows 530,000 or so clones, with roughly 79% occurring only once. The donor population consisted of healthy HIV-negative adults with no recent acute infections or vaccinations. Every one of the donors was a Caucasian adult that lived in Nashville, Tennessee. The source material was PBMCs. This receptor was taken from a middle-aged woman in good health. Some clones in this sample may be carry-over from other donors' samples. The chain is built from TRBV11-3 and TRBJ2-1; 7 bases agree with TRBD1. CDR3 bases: TGTGCCAGCAGCGATCCTCGGACAGGAGGCAATGAGCAGTTCTTC. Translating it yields CASSDPRTGGNEQFF.